What follows is one T cell receptor beta chain and its context. What this receptor recognizes is not known. Per-base qualities were not stored, and no clone one base away is much larger. The data were taken from a study of blood T cell repertoires in COVID-19 (dated by TCRdb to the early 2020s). For the wider study: The collaborator samples originated in the United States, Italy and Spain and spanned the acute and convalescent phases of COVID-19. The prospective study material was composed of cDNA or gDNA derived from T cells, B-cell-depleted T cells, or PBMCs. The dataset comprised deeply sampled blood TCRbeta repertoires from subjects exposed to, actively infected with, or recovered from COVID-19. The repertoires were made available in a free public database intended to serve as a resource for research on the immune response to SARS-CoV-2. Samples came from the ongoing ImmuneRACE study (first 160 participants) plus 1,254 subjects from 6 global collaborators. Nearly every sample came with metadata listing a de-identified subject ID, COVID-19 status, age in years and sex. Where available, HLA class I and class II types were taken from metadata supplied by the sample provider and were not determined by assay-based typing. General study outcomes and caveats: The amount of clinical and demographic metadata varied by source and participant and was provided uncurated.

V was cut back by 1 base and J by 3 bases, leaving a gap of 10 bases between them. CDR1 and CDR2, per the germline V gene (reference sequence), are SGHAT and FQDESV. The CDR3 sequence holds 14 residues, the cysteine and phenylalanine included. Of all the DNA, just the CDR3 is kept, 42 bases in frame from base 1. The immunoSEQ Assay, a bias-controlled multiplex PCR, was used to amplify TCRbeta CDR3 regions from genomic DNA. The authors' pipeline ran thus. The number of nucleated cells in each sample was estimated by amplification of reference gene primers within the assay. To quantify the absolute abundance of each unique TCRbeta CDR3 rearrangement, sequence reads were collapsed and filtered. For each sample, productive Simpson clonality was calculated as the square root of Simpson's diversity index across productive rearrangements. The immuneACCESS repertoire file appears here via TCRdb, limited to in-frame rearrangements. These files lack a portion of the clones; in checked studies, under half of the deficit traces to unresolved V genes, and the cause of the others is not known. That table furnishes V, J and clone size, whereas the DNA furnished D and trimming. The sample contains about 140,000 clones, around 91% of them found a single time. The top ten hold under 3.5% of the sample.

Each collaborating institution followed its own protocols to collect whole blood in K2EDTA tubes. For TCRbeta analysis, collaborators shipped samples in one of three forms: frozen whole blood, isolated PBMCs, or DNA extracted from either of those sample types. The sequence was collected from a woman between 55 and 75 years old with active COVID-19. Source material: peripheral blood. The chain is encoded by TRBV11-1 joined to TRBJ2-7; 6 matching bases give a weak D call of TRBD2. The DNA is as follows: TGTGCCAGCAGCTTAGGCTCGGGGGTCTACGAGCAGTACTTC. Translation gives CASSLGSGVYEQYF. The entire variable domain, with the stretches around the CDR3 drawn from the reference TRBV11-1 and TRBJ2-7 proteins, is EAEVAQSPRYKITEKSQAVAFWCDPISGHATLYWYRQILGQGPELLVQFQDESVVDDSQLPKDRFSAERLKGVDSTLKIQPAELGDSAMYLCASSLGSGVYEQYFGPGTRLTVT.